The clone carrying this T cell receptor beta chain was counted ten times or more. Its target is unknown. The source of the PBMCs was roughly 10 ml of fresh peripheral blood. This CDR3 is built from 15 residues. Germline V gives CDR1 SGHVS, CDR2 FQNEAQ. V dropped 8 bases and J dropped 3; count of bases not matched to a gene: 6. The sample belongs to a study of T cells in Graves' hyperthyroidism and ophthalmopathy. In the study overall: Blood was drawn when the patient was first diagnosed and still untreated.

Study-level points and caveats: Most clonotypes expanded in the thyroid (above 0.001) were also present in blood. Ophthalmopathy stood apart from stable hyperthyroidism in a 13 V-J model.

Amplification yielded TCR beta CDR3 regions, with RNA transcripts as the source. The primer set for the first-round RT-PCR of the TCR CDR3 was HTBI. Each CDR3 protein is one row after TCRdb ran MiXCR on the multiplex PCR reads. Here the sample spans around 610,000 distinct CDR3 sequences, 14% to 15% being singletons. Sequenced sample: blood. The rearrangement links TRBV7-8 to TRBJ2-5, with 13 bases matching TRBD2. The clonotype comes from a woman in her thirties or forties with Graves' ophthalmopathy. For the CDR3, the DNA is TGTGCCAGCGGATCCGGGACTAGCGGGAAAGAGACCCAGTACTTC. This encodes CASGSGTSGKETQYF.